These T cell receptor beta chains were read from a single sample in a study of OX40 agonist ivuxolimab in advanced cancers. Clones were sequenced by immunoSEQ multiplex PCR, and TCRdb holds only the in-frame ones, with some missing. The table has about 73,000 clones, more than 85% seen once. The sequences come from CD4+ or CD8+ T cells sorted from blood, collected in a trial of the OX40 agonist ivuxolimab. These receptors all come from an adult with an advanced solid tumor such as melanoma, head and neck, liver or kidney cancer. Both conserved end residues are trimmed from each CDR3. D genes are given only for firm matches. Part of the rows lack a size; the others show once, few, many or a class for expanded clones.

v_call: TRBV19; d_call: TRBD2; clone_size: NA; cdr3_aa: ASSPLAGGTGELF
v_call: TRBV27; d_call: NA; clone_size: NA; cdr3_aa: ASSLITFANTGELF
v_call: TRBV7-9; d_call: NA; clone_size: once; cdr3_aa: ASSTIRTTREDGYT
v_call: TRBV15; d_call: NA; clone_size: once; cdr3_aa: ATSRDRPQTNEKLF
v_call: TRBV25-1; d_call: NA; clone_size: NA; cdr3_aa: ASSESPITEAF
v_call: TRBV27; d_call: NA; clone_size: once; cdr3_aa: ASYTSPEAEAF
v_call: TRBV5-6; d_call: TRBD2; clone_size: NA; cdr3_aa: ASSFRFSGVEQY
v_call: TRBV7-9; d_call: NA; clone_size: NA; cdr3_aa: ASSETSSYEQY
v_call: TRBV5-1; d_call: NA; clone_size: NA; cdr3_aa: ASSLGFDEQY
v_call: TRBV21-1; d_call: NA; clone_size: NA; cdr3_aa: ASSSYRRGRKETQY
v_call: TRBV7-9; d_call: NA; clone_size: NA; cdr3_aa: ASSFPKGYNEQF
v_call: TRBV7-9; d_call: TRBD1; clone_size: NA; cdr3_aa: ASSSNRDSSTNEKLF
v_call: TRBV7-2; d_call: NA; clone_size: NA; cdr3_aa: ASPTPGARYEQY
v_call: TRBV27; d_call: TRBD1; clone_size: NA; cdr3_aa: ASSLIGTGFEQY
v_call: TRBV5-6; d_call: TRBD1; clone_size: once; cdr3_aa: ASSSTGDLDEQY
v_call: TRBV5-1; d_call: TRBD1; clone_size: once; cdr3_aa: ASSSTGGEQY
v_call: TRBV27; d_call: NA; clone_size: NA; cdr3_aa: ASSLKAALVYGYT
v_call: TRBV5-4; d_call: NA; clone_size: once; cdr3_aa: ASSPTGPGETQY